The clone carrying this T cell receptor (beta chain) showed up just a few times. TCRdb redid the calling of the 5' RACE reads with MiXCR, one entry per CDR3 protein. The table records 1,800,000 or so distinct CDR3 sequences, under 35% of them present only once. This entry belongs to a study of identical twins. Trimming left V 2 bases short and J 7 bases short, with 14 bases between. Germline V gene lookup returns CDR1 KGHSH and CDR2 LQKENI. CDR3 length: 14 residues. The receptor comes from a newborn girl in good health. The sequencing sample was made of cord blood. The chain carries TRBV18 and TRBJ1-2, with D possibly TRBD1 on 5 matching bases. The DNA for the CDR3 is TGTGCCAGCTCACCAACGGCGGGGGAGAGTGGCTACACCTTC. Translation: CASSPTAGESGYTF.